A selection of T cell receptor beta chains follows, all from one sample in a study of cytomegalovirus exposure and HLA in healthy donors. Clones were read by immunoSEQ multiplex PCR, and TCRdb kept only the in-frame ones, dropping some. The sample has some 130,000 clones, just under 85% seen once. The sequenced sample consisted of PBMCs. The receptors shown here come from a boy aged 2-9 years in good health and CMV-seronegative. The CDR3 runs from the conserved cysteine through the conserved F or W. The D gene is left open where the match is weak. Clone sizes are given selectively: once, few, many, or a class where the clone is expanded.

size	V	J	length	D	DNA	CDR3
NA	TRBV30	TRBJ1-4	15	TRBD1	TGTGCCTGGAGTGTCCAGGGACAGACTAATGAAAAACTGTTTTTT	CAWSVQGQTNEKLFF
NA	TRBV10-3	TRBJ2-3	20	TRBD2	TGTGCCATCAGTGAGTCGACACATCTTAGACCGGGACTAGAGGCAGATACGCAGTATTTT	CAISESTHLRPGLEADTQYF
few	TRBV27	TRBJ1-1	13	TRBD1	TGTGCCAGCAGTTTCTACAGGGGGACTGAAGCTTTCTTT	CASSFYRGTEAFF
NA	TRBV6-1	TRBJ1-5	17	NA	TGTGCCAGCAGTGAAGGGGGGAGGGCCAGTGGCAATCAGCCCCAGCATTTT	CASSEGGRASGNQPQHF
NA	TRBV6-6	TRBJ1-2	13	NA	TGTGCCAGCAGCTCGACAGAGTCCGATGGCTACACCTTC	CASSSTESDGYTF
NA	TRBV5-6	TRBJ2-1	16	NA	TGTGCCAGCAGCTTGGGTACTATTCGCACCTACAATGAGCAGTTCTTC	CASSLGTIRTYNEQFF
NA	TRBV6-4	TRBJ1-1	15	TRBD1	TGTGCCAGCAGTGAAAGGGCAGGGGGCCACACTGAAGCTTTCTTT	CASSERAGGHTEAFF
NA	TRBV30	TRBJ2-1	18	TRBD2	TGTGCCTGGAGAGCCGGGACTAGCGGGAGGAAACCCTACAATGAGCAGTTCTTC	CAWRAGTSGRKPYNEQFF
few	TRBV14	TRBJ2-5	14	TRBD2	TGTGCCAGCAGCCAAGATAGCGGGGGGCAGGCCCAGTACTTC	CASSQDSGGQAQYF
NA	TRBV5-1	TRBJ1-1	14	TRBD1	TGCGCCAGCAGCTTGGGGTCACAGGGGGAGGGAGCTTTCTTT	CASSLGSQGEGAFF
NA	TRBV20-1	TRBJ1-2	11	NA	TGCAGTGCTAGTGAGGACTATGGCTACACCTTC	CSASEDYGYTF
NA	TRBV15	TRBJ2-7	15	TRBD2	TGTGCCACCAGCAGAGAGGGGGGGAACTCCTACGAGCAGTACTTC	CATSREGGNSYEQYF
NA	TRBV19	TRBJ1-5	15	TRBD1	TGTGCCAGTAGTCCCCTCAGGACAGGGGGGCAGCCCCAGCATTTT	CASSPLRTGGQPQHF
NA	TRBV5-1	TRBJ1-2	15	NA	TGCGCCAGCAGCTTAACAGGGAATGCGGGCTATGGCTACACCTTC	CASSLTGNAGYGYTF
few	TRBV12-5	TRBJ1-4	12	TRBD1	TGTGCTAGTGGGGGACAGGGGGAAAAACTGTTTTTT	CASGGQGEKLFF
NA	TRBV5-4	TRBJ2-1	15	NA	TGTGCCAGCAGCAGCACCCAGGGTTCCTACAATGAGCAGTTCTTC	CASSSTQGSYNEQFF
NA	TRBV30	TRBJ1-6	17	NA	TGTGCCTGGAGCGACCGACTTACCAGCTCCTATAATTCACCCCTCCACTTT	CAWSDRLTSSYNSPLHF
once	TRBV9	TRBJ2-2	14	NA	TGTGCCAGCAGCGTAGGACAGGTAACCGGGGAGCTGTTTTTT	CASSVGQVTGELFF
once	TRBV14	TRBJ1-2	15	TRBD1	TGTGCCAGCAGCCCGAGAAACAGGGGGCTATATGGCTACACCTTC	CASSPRNRGLYGYTF
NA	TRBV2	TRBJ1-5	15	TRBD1	TGTGCCAGCAGGATTGGGACAGGGGAATTTCAGCCCCAGCATTTT	CASRIGTGEFQPQHF
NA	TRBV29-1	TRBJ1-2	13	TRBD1	TGCAGCGTTGAACCGGGACAGGGGGAGGGCTACACCTTC	CSVEPGQGEGYTF
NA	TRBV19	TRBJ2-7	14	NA	TGTGCCAGTAGTACTTATCCTTACTCCTACGAGCAGTACTTC	CASSTYPYSYEQYF
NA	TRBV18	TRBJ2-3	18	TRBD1	TGTGCCAGCTCACCACTCCCCCCGGGACAGGGGGTATTGGATACGCAGTATTTT	CASSPLPPGQGVLDTQYF
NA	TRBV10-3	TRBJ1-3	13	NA	TGTGCCATCTACAGGCCGGGTGGAAACACCATATATTTT	CAIYRPGGNTIYF
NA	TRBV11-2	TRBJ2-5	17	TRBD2	TGTGCCAGCAGCTTAGAGGGTTTTCGGACTAGCGGCGAGACCCAGTACTTC	CASSLEGFRTSGETQYF
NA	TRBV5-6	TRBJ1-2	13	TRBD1	TGTGCCAGCAGCCCTAGACAGGGCTATGGCTACACCTTC	CASSPRQGYGYTF
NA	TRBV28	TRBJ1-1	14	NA	TGTGCCAGCGGCCTTCCCGGGTACCACACTGAAGCTTTCTTT	CASGLPGYHTEAFF
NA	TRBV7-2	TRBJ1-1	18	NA	TGTGCCAGCAGCTTAGGCCCTCCGCCAGGGAAACTGAACACTGAAGCTTTCTTT	CASSLGPPPGKLNTEAFF
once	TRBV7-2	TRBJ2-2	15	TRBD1	TGTGCCAGCAGCGCGGACAGGGATAACACCGGGGAGCTGTTTTTT	CASSADRDNTGELFF
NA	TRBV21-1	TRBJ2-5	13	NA	TGTGCCAGCAGCAGTCAGCGGCAGGAGACCCAGTACTTC	CASSSQRQETQYF
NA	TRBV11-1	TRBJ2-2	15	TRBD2	TGTGCCAGCAGCTTTAGCGGGAGGTATACCGGGGAGCTGTTTTTT	CASSFSGRYTGELFF
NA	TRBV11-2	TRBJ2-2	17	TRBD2	TGTGCCAGCAGCTTGAGCCCGGGACTAGCGGGAGCCGGGGAGCTGTTTTTT	CASSLSPGLAGAGELFF
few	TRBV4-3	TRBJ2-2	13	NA	TGCGCCAGCAGCCACCAGAACACCGGGGAGCTGTTTTTT	CASSHQNTGELFF
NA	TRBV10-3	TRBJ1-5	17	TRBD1	TGTGCCATCAGTGCGGGACAGGGGAGATGGGGCAATCAGCCCCAGCATTTT	CAISAGQGRWGNQPQHF
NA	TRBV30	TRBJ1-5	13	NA	TGTGCCTGGACACAGGGAAACAATCAGCCCCAGCATTTT	CAWTQGNNQPQHF
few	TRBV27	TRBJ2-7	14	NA	TGTGCCAGCAGTTCCGGGGTCGCGTCGGGCGAGCAGTACTTC	CASSSGVASGEQYF
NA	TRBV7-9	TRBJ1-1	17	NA	TGCGCCAGCAGCTTTATGGCAGGGGCTTTATGGGGCACTGAAGCTTTCTTT	CASSFMAGALWGTEAFF
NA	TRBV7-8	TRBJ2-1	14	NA	TGTGCCAGCACCCATAGGGGGGGGTACAATGAGCAGTTCTTC	CASTHRGGYNEQFF
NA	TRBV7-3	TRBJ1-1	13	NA	TGTGCCAGCAGCTTTGGCAGGCGCACTGAAGCTTTCTTT	CASSFGRRTEAFF
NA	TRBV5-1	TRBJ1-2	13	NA	TGCGCCAGCAGCCCCTACCCCTCCTATGGCTACACCTTC	CASSPYPSYGYTF
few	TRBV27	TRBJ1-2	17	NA	TGTGCCAGCAGTTTACAGTATCGAACAGAAAGAGACTATGGCTACACCTTC	CASSLQYRTERDYGYTF
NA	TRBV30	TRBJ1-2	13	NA	TGTGCCTGGAGTGTGGCCAGTTTCAATCGCTACACCTTC	CAWSVASFNRYTF
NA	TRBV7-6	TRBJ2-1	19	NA	TGTGCCAGCAGCTTAGGAGGGGGACGGTCGATAGCGGGCTACAATGAGCAGTTCTTC	CASSLGGGRSIAGYNEQFF
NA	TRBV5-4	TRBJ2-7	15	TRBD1	TGTGCCAGCAGCTTTGCCGGACAGGGAGCCTACGAGCAGTACTTC	CASSFAGQGAYEQYF
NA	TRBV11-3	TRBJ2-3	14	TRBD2	TGTGCCAGCAGCTCAGCGGGAGGTACAGATACGCAGTATTTT	CASSSAGGTDTQYF
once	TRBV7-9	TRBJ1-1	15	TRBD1	TGTGCCAGCAGCCCCGGGACAGGGGATCCTAATGAAGCTTTCTTT	CASSPGTGDPNEAFF
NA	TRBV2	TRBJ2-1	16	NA	TGTGCCAGCAGTGGGCGACTAGACGCATCCTACAATGAGCAGTTCTTC	CASSGRLDASYNEQFF